A single sample is the source of the 3 T cell receptor beta chains below, sequenced in a study of OX40 agonist ivuxolimab in advanced cancers. Library method: the immunoSEQ multiplex PCR assay. TCRdb carries this immuneACCESS record with in-frame sequences only. Its versions omit some clonotypes, under half of them owing to an unresolved V gene in the studies checked, with the rest unexplained. The table for this sample lists tens of thousands of clones; approximately 90% of them were counted only once. The ten largest clonotypes hold roughly 25% of the sample. Source: CD4+ or CD8+ T cells sorted from blood, taken in a trial of the OX40 agonist ivuxolimab. All receptors come from an adult with an advanced solid tumor such as melanoma, head and neck, liver or kidney cancer.

In its sample, this clone was seen once. Written as DNA, the CDR3 is TGCGCCAGCAGCCTTGGACTAGGCAATGAGCAGTTCTTC. It translates to CASSLGLGNEQFF. V is TRBV4-1 and J is TRBJ2-1; 7 bases align to TRBD2. Looked up from germline, CDR1 is MGHRA and CDR2 is YSYEKL. This CDR3 spans 13 amino acids. With V trimmed by 4 bases and J by 6 bases, 3 bases remained unmatched.

The V and J genes are TRBV7-9 and TRBJ2-5, with 9 bases that match TRBD1. The CDR3 is 13 residues long. CDR1 SEHNR and CDR2 FQNEAQ come from the germline V gene (reference sequence). J gave up 2 bases and V 7 bases, and 2 bases lay outside the gene matches. The CDR3 sequence: CASMTGGQETQYF. DNA for the CDR3: TGTGCCAGCATGACAGGGGGACAAGAGACCCAGTACTTC.

This rearrangement joins TRBV6-6 to TRBJ2-1; 7 bases are shared with TRBD2. In germline, CDR1 is MNHNY, CDR2 SVGAGI (reference sequence). The J segment lost 4 bases and the V segment lost 7 bases, leaving 13 bases of the junction unmatched. The CDR3 consists of 16 residues. In DNA, the CDR3 is TGTGCCAGCACCACCCACCGCCTAGCGGATTACAATGAGCAGTTCTTC. Its protein is CASTTHRLADYNEQFF.